This TCR beta chain was obtained from a study of cytomegalovirus exposure and HLA in healthy donors (dated by TCRdb to between 2016 and 2019). About the full investigation: An earlier analysis of fewer than 750 of the donors reported under 300 Gb of sequence data and around 110 million unique TCR beta sequences obtained from about 179 million T cells. An early release covering roughly 640 HLA-typed donors comprised about 310 gigabases of sequencing data and roughly 86 million unique TCR sequences. Among the roughly 380 genotyped donors, approximately 77% belonged to the genetic ancestry cluster associated with self-reported Caucasian donors. The aim of the study was to test whether cataloging public T cell receptors could identify signatures of past pathogen exposure. The study profiled the T cell repertoires of approximately 700 subjects by immunosequencing and related them to cytomegalovirus serostatus. Besides the first cohort of more than 650 subjects, a separate validation cohort made up of 120 different subjects was used. To predict cytomegalovirus infection status, the study combined high-throughput TCR immunosequencing, statistical association of individual TCRs with disease status, and machine learning. To study patterns of TCR occurrence, a later analysis re-analyzed previously published TCR beta repertoires from 550 to 800 donors and added high-resolution HLA genotyping. Rather than using new phenotypic data, the later analysis identified candidate immune exposures from TCR beta sequences and from how often those sequences occurred across donors. In an earlier analysis of 587 of the donors, high-throughput TCR beta sequencing was used to judge whether each TCR beta V gene segment behaved as functional or pseudogenic. Donor age, sex, ethnicity and CMV serostatus were compiled alongside the repertoire data. A later genetic analysis used genome-wide SNP genotypes for about 65% of the roughly 670 donors, treating that subset as a discovery cohort. All discovery cohort repertoires had been generated using a single sequencing platform. Class I and class II HLA loci were covered by the typing at four-digit resolution. The number of donors typed differed by locus, with roughly 629-640 for A, B, C, DRB1 and DQB1, over 500 for DQA1, approximately 580 for DPA1, and around 450 for DPB1. About five DR-DQ haplotypes were treated as single units for association and clustering because of strong linkage in the cohort. Across 300 to 500 genotyped donors of the cohort, an average of about 250,000 unique TCR beta nucleotide sequences per donor were sequenced, and roughly a sixth of those sequences were non-productive.

This clone turned up a few times. What antigen it recognizes has not been identified. Base qualities are not recorded, but no much larger clone differs from it by a single base. Library preparation used the immunoSEQ multiplex PCR assay. For the multiplex PCR, a mixture combining 60 forward primers for TCR Vbeta segments and 13 reverse primers for TCR Jbeta segments was used. Amplification of the CDR3 region of rearranged TCR beta genes was performed with a multiplex PCR assay on genomic DNA. On the Illumina HiSeq System, the amplified TCR beta libraries were sequenced as 87-base-pair reads. In the source study's methods: Across the 600 to 700 repertoires, a later analysis counted some 81 million unique TCR beta chains, some 11 million of which were shared by at least two donors. A nearest-neighbor algorithm error-corrected the raw reads and collapsed the reads into unique sequences, merging closely related sequences to remove PCR and sequencing errors. CDR3 sequences were aligned to IMGT reference sequences to assign V, D and J gene segments. For a sequence to be retained, a match of at least six nucleotides was required to both a V gene segment and a J gene segment. Rearrangements were called productive when the CDR3 lacked stop codons and stayed in frame with V and J; all others were non-productive. CDR3 was defined according to IMGT convention as the region running from the second conserved V-encoded cysteine to the conserved J-encoded phenylalanine. In an earlier analysis of approximately 500 of the donors, sequences lacking an unambiguous match to a single V gene segment were excluded. An earlier analysis of 450 to 650 of the donors called V segments functional above 56.7% productive rearrangements and segregating when the between-donor standard deviation exceeded 5%. To diagnose cytomegalovirus status from the catalog of TCR beta chain sequences, a statistical classification framework was built. A later analysis assigned V and J genes by comparing TCR nucleotide sequences with IMGT/GENE-DB human TR gene sequences. Using the TCRdist pipeline, a later analysis assigned CDR3 sequences along with most-parsimonious VDJ recombination scenarios. In a later analysis, every TCR beta chain was defined by the combination of its CDR3 amino acid sequence and its V-gene family, and reads without a unique V-gene family were dropped. As a way to deal with suspected cross-contamination and a sequencing artifact, a later analysis dropped 592 nucleotide sequences that were highly shared and had low generation probability. In a later analysis, a clonal expansion index was calculated for each public chain from normalized within-repertoire ranks of inferred template counts. Generation probabilities in a later analysis came from a VDJ recombination model fitted to out-of-frame rearrangements, and those results were checked against IGoR. In a later analysis, hypergeometric tests were used to score TCR-TCR, TCR-HLA and TCR-CMV co-occurrence, with a repertoire-size bias correction applied to TCR pairs. False discovery rates were estimated in a later analysis by permuting HLA or CMV assignments 20 times. In a later analysis, co-occurring TCRs were grouped using DBSCAN, with TCRdist sequence similarity added in when clustering inside HLA-allele-positive subsets. Repertoires with fewer than 30,000 or more than 120,000 public chains, plus five repertoires with anomalous nucleotide sharing, were excluded from co-occurrence clustering. The table comes from immuneACCESS by way of TCRdb, which keeps in-frame sequences with V and J called. Part of the clones is missing from these tables; in studies checked, under half for an unresolved V gene and the rest for unknown reasons. Clone size and V and J calls were adopted from that table, with D and trimming inferred from the DNA. Here the sample has some 220,000 clones; roughly 79% occur a single time. Together, the top ten hold approximately 0.62% of the sample.

The full study reports these points: A group of highly shared sequence variants was considered likely to be a technical artifact of the sequencing pipeline. A later analysis reported that several top co-occurrence clusters appeared linked to parvovirus B19, influenza, CMV and Epstein-Barr virus. The classifier was reported to diagnose cytomegalovirus status with high specificity and sensitivity in both the original cohort and the validation cohort. In this cohort, only TCR beta chains were sequenced, and detectable features were limited by the absence of alpha or paired-chain data. In an earlier analysis of some 640 of the donors, most TCR beta V segments were observed in productive rearrangements about 87% or about 30% of the time, broadly matching IMGT annotations. Most CMV-associated TCR beta chains appeared to be HLA-restricted in a later analysis, and the HLA associations seemed to be driven largely by CMV exposure. The 87-base-pair reads could not distinguish some IMGT-functional V segments, including TRBV6-2 and TRBV6-3, so those segments were excluded. A later genetic analysis associated a missense DCLRE1C variant with V-gene and J-gene trimming of TCR beta chains, and an independent cohort replicated the association. In a later analysis, HLA-associated TCR beta chains showed more clonal expansion and lower generation probabilities than non-associated chains that were equally common. Most TCR sequences were observed very rarely across donors, whereas some public TCRs were present in many individuals. According to a later genetic analysis, donors in an Asian-associated ancestry cluster had fewer N-insertions in productive TCRs than the roughly 700-donor mean. Linkage disequilibrium might explain the correlated functional status among segregating V segments, but an unknown experimental factor could not be excluded. The study gave a list of under 200 TCR beta chains associated with cytomegalovirus. In a later analysis, TCR association rates were found to vary across HLA loci, with the most associated TCRs seen for DRB1 alleles and the fewest for HLA-C alleles. The authors suggested that the approach could potentially be extended to other disease states and immunological phenotypes. Assigning TCR associations to individual alleles was difficult when HLA alleles, especially DR and DQ, strongly co-occurred. The earlier analysis of about 600 of the donors excluded over 15 rarely observed V segments, including chromosome 9 orphons, because counts were too low. In vitro tests confirmed that a few of the cytomegalovirus-associated TCR beta chains recognize cytomegalovirus antigens. For the cohort, immune exposure information was limited to CMV serostatus. A further reported finding was that TCR beta sequences accurately predicted the HLA-A and HLA-B alleles for most subjects in the first cohort. A later analysis associated about 18,000 TCR beta sequences with specific HLA alleles at a false discovery rate of 0.05. Roughly uniform sequencing depth across donors was assumed in presence/absence analyses, although this assumption may not hold. Because some donors lacked HLA typing at each locus, the association tests relied only on the typed subset.

CDR1 and CDR2, looked up from the germline V gene (reference sequence), are MNHNY and SVGAGI. V is pruned by 5 bases and J by 7 bases, leaving 5 bases of the junction without a gene match. The CDR3 goes from the cysteine to the phenylalanine over 13 residues. Kept here is only the CDR3 DNA, which spans 39 bases and is read in frame from base 1. In total, about 650 healthy bone marrow donors made up the cohort. All cohort members were sampled while nominally healthy, although unrecorded immune exposures were likely present. The donor was CMV seronegative and belonged to the group of 380 or so seronegative cohort members. A peripheral blood sample was provided by each donor, and peripheral blood mononuclear cells were used for TCR beta sequencing. Genomic DNA extraction from the blood cell samples was performed with the Qiagen DNeasy Blood Extraction Kit.

The receptor's source is a woman aged 40 to 55 in good health and CMV-seronegative. The chain is encoded by TRBV6-6 joined to TRBJ1-1; TRBD1 aligns with 9 central bases. Sequenced input: PBMCs. The CDR3 region has the sequence CASSGDRVIEAFF. The base sequence is TGTGCCAGCAGTGGGGACAGGGTCATTGAAGCTTTCTTT.